A single sample gave rise to the 32 T cell receptor beta chains below, sequenced in a study of shared clonotypes between healthy human individuals. CD45RO negativity and positive selection for CCR7 defined naive CD8 cells, a population that excluded terminally differentiated effector memory CD45RA+ cells. Data came from immunoSEQ multiplex PCR; TCRdb stores just in-frame clones and leaves some out. The sample lists over 2 million clones; roughly 95% were seen once. Sequencing input: naive CD8+ T cells sorted from blood. The receptors were sampled from a young man in good health.

This sequence joins TRBV11-2 and TRBJ2-5; D not certain. Germline V gives CDR1 SGHAT, CDR2 FQNNGV. CDR3 size: 17 residues. The V end lost 1 base, the J end lost 1 base, and 16 bases lay between the germline ends. CDR3 region: CASSLVRVGSTQETQYF. The CDR3 DNA is TGTGCCAGCAGCTTAGTACGGGTCGGATCCACCCAAGAGACCCAGTACTTC.

This chain uses TRBV9 with TRBJ1-1; no clear D gene. CDR3 length: 15 residues. V was clipped by 4 bases and J by 0 bases, with 13 bases between them. In germline, CDR1 is SGDLS, CDR2 YYNGEE. The CDR3 protein is CASSSRGFLNTEAFF. DNA for the CDR3: TGTGCCAGCAGCTCGAGAGGGTTTCTGAACACTGAAGCTTTCTTT.

The rearrangement links TRBV27 to TRBJ2-7; D possibly uses TRBD1 or TRBD2 (5 bases each). Trimming cost V 3 bases and J 3 bases, with 18 bases left between them. Germline V gives CDR1 MNHEY, CDR2 SMNVEV (reference sequence). The CDR3 has 16 residues. The CDR3 region has the DNA TGTGCCAGCAGTTTGAGTGCCGGGACCATAGTCTACGAGCAGTACTTC. This gives the protein CASSLSAGTIVYEQYF.

This chain uses TRBV28 with TRBJ1-1; D is possibly TRBD1 (5 bases). V was pared by 4 bases and J by 2 bases, with 17 bases between. Per germline, CDR1 MDHEN and CDR2 SYDVKM. This CDR3 region has 16 residues. CDR3 protein: CASSSSPTDINTEAFF. DNA for the CDR3: TGTGCCAGCAGTTCGAGCCCGACAGACATTAACACTGAAGCTTTCTTT.

The chain joins TRBV9 to TRBJ2-2; 11 nucleotides align to TRBD1. CDR1 SGDLS and CDR2 YYNGEE come from the germline V gene. This CDR3 has 20 residues. The trim removed 3 bases at V and 2 bases at J, leaving 15 bases unmatched. CDR3 protein: CASSALGQGAGGPNTGELFF. CDR3 bases: TGTGCCAGCAGCGCCTTAGGACAGGGGGCCGGAGGCCCAAACACCGGGGAGCTGTTTTTT.

The chain is built from TRBV5-6 and TRBJ1-6; D not certain. Germline CDR1 SGHDT, CDR2 YYEEEE. This CDR3 region has 14 residues. The germline V and J ends were trimmed by 10 bases and 8 bases, with 19 bases remaining between them. The CDR3 protein is CAFRPAPRDSPLHF. As DNA, the CDR3 is TGTGCCTTCCGACCCGCGCCGAGAGATTCACCCCTCCACTTT.

This chain uses TRBV9 with TRBJ2-5, with 7 bases that match TRBD2. CDR1 and CDR2 (germline): SGDLS, YYNGEE. The CDR3 covers 19 residues. Germline trimming cut 6 bases from V and 1 base from J; bases unmatched to any gene: 21. The CDR3 DNA reads as TGTGCCAGCATCCCGGCCTTACAGGCGGGAGAGGGAGCCCAAGAGACCCAGTACTTC. It translates to CASIPALQAGEGAQETQYF.

V is TRBV5-1 and J is TRBJ2-1; D is unclear. CDR3 length equals 16 residues. Germline CDR1 and CDR2: SGHRS and YFSETQ. V shed 3 bases and J shed 0 bases, with 13 bases lying between them. In DNA form, the CDR3 reads TGCGCCAGCAGCTCGGCGGCTCCGAGCTCCTACAATGAGCAGTTCTTC. This codes for CASSSAAPSSYNEQFF.

The chain has TRBV7-9 and TRBJ2-3, with 7 bases that match TRBD1. CDR1 and CDR2 (germline): SEHNR, FQNEAQ (reference sequence). This CDR3 has 16 amino acids. V trimming: 4 bases; J trimming: 5 bases; junction bases outside the gene matches: 12. The chain's CDR3 is CASSSLDRATIDTQYF. The CDR3 region has the DNA TGTGCCAGCAGCTCCCTAGACAGGGCTACAATAGATACGCAGTATTTT. Using reference TRBV7-9 and TRBJ2-3 for the parts outside the CDR3, the full variable domain is DTGVSQNPRHKITKRGQNVTFRCDPISEHNRLYWYRQTLGQGPEFLTYFQNEAQLEKSRLLSDRFSAERPKGSFSTLEIQRTEQGDSAMYLCASSSLDRATIDTQYFGPGTRLTVL.

A note on this clone: Other DNA sequences in this specimen translate into the identical CDR3. The chain combines TRBV9 with TRBJ2-3; D gene unclear. The germline V gene encodes CDR1 SGDLS and CDR2 YYNGEE. The CDR3 length is 13 residues. The V gene lost 2 bases and the J gene lost 1 base, with 5 bases spanning the gap. The CDR3 coding sequence is TGTGCCAGCAGCGTCGGAGGCACAGATACGCAGTATTTT. It encodes CASSVGGTDTQYF.

The chain employs TRBV7-9 and TRBJ2-1; TRBD2 matches 10 bases. The V gene end was trimmed by 1 base and the J gene end by 8 bases; junction bases not matched to a gene: 11. The CDR3 extends over 17 amino acids. Looked up from germline, CDR1 is SEHNR and CDR2 is FQNEAQ (reference sequence). The CDR3: CASSLDSGRHFEDEQFF. The DNA of the CDR3 is TGTGCCAGCAGCTTAGATAGCGGGAGGCATTTTGAGGATGAGCAGTTCTTC.

The rearrangement links TRBV6-6 to TRBJ2-1; 7 bases line up with TRBD1. V was clipped by 3 bases and J by 8 bases; unmatched bases: 7. Germline V CDR1 and CDR2: MNHNY, SVGAGI (reference sequence). The CDR3 is 14 amino acids. The CDR3 DNA reads as TGTGCCAGCAGTTATGACAGGGATGTCCATGAGCAGTTCTTC. This encodes CASSYDRDVHEQFF.

Remarks on this clone: Germline and junction disagree at one end, which may indicate a read error. This same CDR3 is encoded by further DNA sequences in the sample. The chain is built from TRBV13 and TRBJ1-5; 7 bases are shared with TRBD1. Germline V gene sequence: CDR1 PRHDT, CDR2 FYEKMQ (reference sequence). This CDR3 comprises 14 residues. Here the CDR3 DNA reads TGTGCCAGCAGCCTAGGACAGGCCAATCAGCCCCAGCATTTT. Translating it yields CASSLGQANQPQHF.

The rearrangement uses TRBV9 and TRBJ2-3, with D possibly being TRBD1 or TRBD2 (5 bases each). Trimming took 2 bases from V and 2 from J, leaving 12 bases between them. CDR1 is SGDLS and CDR2 is YYNGEE in the germline V gene. This CDR3 has 15 amino acids. CDR3 amino acids: CASSVGPINTDTQYF. CDR3 coding DNA: TGTGCCAGCAGCGTGGGACCGATCAACACAGATACGCAGTATTTT.

Points on this clone: This CDR3 is also generated by other DNA sequences in the sample. The chain is built from TRBV2 and TRBJ2-3; D might be TRBD2 (6 bases). V lost 4 bases to trimming and J lost 0 bases, with 11 bases between them. The V gene's germline CDR1 is SNHLY and CDR2 FYNNEI. This CDR3 comprises 15 residues. Here the CDR3 DNA reads TGTGCCAGCAGTGGTCTAGCGCTTAGCACAGATACGCAGTATTTT. As protein: CASSGLALSTDTQYF.

The chain uses TRBV6-1 and TRBJ2-2; D unclear. Germline V lookup: CDR1 MNHNS, CDR2 SASEGT. V was cut by 4 bases and J by 5 bases, with 14 bases left in between. The CDR3 runs to 15 residues. CDR3: CASSAVVSGTGELFF. DNA for the CDR3: TGTGCCAGCAGTGCCGTAGTTTCGGGTACCGGGGAGCTGTTTTTT.

J is TRBJ1-1 and V is TRBV4-1; TRBD1 agrees at 8 bases. This CDR3 contains 15 residues. V shed 1 base and J 1 base; nucleotides not matched to a gene: 2. Per germline, CDR1 MGHRA and CDR2 YSYEKL. The CDR3 region has the DNA TGCGCCAGCAGCCAAGGGGGACAGGAGAACACTGAAGCTTTCTTT. Protein: CASSQGGQENTEAFF.

This sequence joins TRBV10-2 and TRBJ2-1; no definite D call. Germline V gene lookup returns CDR1 WSHSY and CDR2 SAAADI. V was clipped by 10 bases and J by 10 bases, with 14 bases between them. This CDR3 has 11 amino acids. CDR3 sequence reads: CATLGSREQFF. The CDR3 nucleotides read TGCGCCACCCTAGGAAGCCGGGAGCAGTTCTTC.

V gene TRBV2 combines with J gene TRBJ1-4; perhaps TRBD1 as D (6 bases). This CDR3 spans 15 amino acids. Germline CDR1 reads SNHLY; CDR2 reads FYNNEI. The CDR3 spells CASLGTAKGGEKLFF. The CDR3, as DNA: TGTGCGAGTCTAGGGACGGCAAAAGGGGGTGAAAAACTGTTTTTT.

Only a few counts were recorded for this clone. The same CDR3 also results from other DNA sequences found in this sample. This sequence joins TRBV30 and TRBJ1-5, with D tentatively TRBD1 (5 bases). V gave up 5 bases and J gave up 0 bases, with 11 bases separating them. The CDR3 length is 14 residues. Germline V lookup: CDR1 GTSNPN, CDR2 SVGIG (reference sequence). The CDR3 here is CAWGGENSNQPQHF. CDR3 sequence (DNA): TGTGCCTGGGGGGGAGAGAATAGCAATCAGCCCCAGCATTTT. The full variable domain, in which reference TRBV30 and TRBJ1-5 provide the parts outside the CDR3, is SQTIHQWPATLVQPVGSPLSLECTVEGTSNPNLYWYRQAAGRGLQLLFYSVGIGQISSEVPQNLSASRPQDRQFILSSKKLLLSDSGFYLCAWGGENSNQPQHFGDGTRLSIL.

The chain has TRBV29-1 and TRBJ2-7; tentatively, D is TRBD2 (6 bases). V was shortened by 4 bases and J by 5 bases, with 15 bases between the two germline ends. Germline CDR1 is SQVTM and CDR2 is ANQGSEA. The CDR3 is 13 amino acids. The CDR3: CSVVGGRFHEQYF. Written as DNA, the CDR3 is TGCAGCGTTGTGGGGGGTAGGTTCCACGAGCAGTACTTC.

The chain's CDR3 is CASSYPGQNQPQHF. The DNA for the CDR3 is TGTGCCAGCAGCTATCCGGGACAGAATCAGCCCCAGCATTTT. J is TRBJ1-5 and V is TRBV7-8; 7 bases are a match to TRBD1. CDR1 is SGHVS and CDR2 is FQNEAQ in the germline V gene. The V gene end was trimmed by 4 bases and the J gene end by 4 bases; junction bases not matched to a gene: 4. CDR3 length: 14 residues.

This chain links TRBV9 with TRBJ2-3; unclear D gene. V shed 3 bases and J shed 4 bases, with 9 bases lying between them. Germline assignment: CDR1 SGDLS and CDR2 YYNGEE. CDR3 length: 13 amino acids. The CDR3 loop is CASSDRVSDTQYF. As DNA, the CDR3 is TGTGCCAGCAGCGATCGGGTTTCAGATACGCAGTATTTT. The variable domain in full, completed from reference TRBV9 and TRBJ2-3, reads DSGVTQTPKHLITATGQRVTLRCSPRSGDLSVYWYQQSLDQGLQFLIQYYNGEERAKGNILERFSAQQFPDLHSELNLSSLELGDSALYFCASSDRVSDTQYFGPGTRLTVL.

This clone was seen only a few times. The V and J genes are TRBV7-2 and TRBJ1-1, with D uncertain. Germline V CDR1 and CDR2: SGHTA, FQGNSA. The V and J ends lost 4 bases and 7 bases respectively, with 10 bases between them. The CDR3 contains 12 residues. CDR3 residues: CASSYVLVEAFF. CDR3 sequence (DNA): TGTGCCAGCAGCTACGTTCTCGTTGAAGCTTTCTTT.

The rearrangement joins TRBV29-1 to TRBJ1-1; D perhaps matches TRBD1 (6 bases). The CDR3 extends over 11 amino acids. V was cut by 5 bases and J by 4 bases, with 8 bases left in between. Germline CDR1 SQVTM, CDR2 ANQGSEA. CDR3 sequence: CSVTGSTEAFF. CDR3 in DNA: TGCAGCGTTACAGGGTCCACTGAAGCTTTCTTT.

The gene calls are TRBV19 and TRBJ2-5, with TRBD1 identical over 7 bases. The CDR3 has 15 amino acids. J lost 7 bases, V lost 0 bases, and 8 bases had no gene match. Germline CDR1 reads LNHDA; CDR2 reads SQIVND (reference sequence). The CDR3 DNA reads TGTGCCAGTAGTATAGATCTAGGTCCAGGGGGGACCCAGTACTTC. Its protein is CASSIDLGPGGTQYF.

The chain combines TRBV27 with TRBJ2-2; 16 positions match TRBD2. There are 17 residues in the CDR3. Germline V gene lookup returns CDR1 MNHEY and CDR2 SMNVEV (reference sequence). V was clipped by 1 base and J by 5 bases; unmatched bases: 1. The CDR3 nucleotides are TGTGCCAGCAGTTTATTGGGACTAGCGGGAGGGACCGGGGAGCTGTTTTTT. Its translation: CASSLLGLAGGTGELFF.

V usage is TRBV19 and J usage is TRBJ1-1, with D tentatively TRBD1 (5 bases). The CDR3 contains 10 residues. With 9 bases removed from V and 7 bases from J, the gap between germline ends came to 9 bases. CDR1 LNHDA and CDR2 SQIVND come from the germline V gene (reference sequence). The CDR3 DNA reads TGTGCCAGCCAGGGCTTTGAAGCTTTCTTT. Amino acid sequence: CASQGFEAFF.

The rearrangement uses TRBV19 and TRBJ2-1; D might be TRBD1 (5 bases). Germline V gene lookup returns CDR1 LNHDA and CDR2 SQIVND (reference sequence). V was pared by 2 bases and J by 7 bases, with 15 bases between. The length of the CDR3 is 15 residues. CDR3 loop: CASSILETVFNEQFF. In DNA form, the CDR3 reads TGTGCCAGTAGTATATTGGAGACAGTTTTTAATGAGCAGTTCTTC.

A few counts support this clone. CDR3 DNA: TGTGCCAGCAGTTTAAAGGGAGCGGGTTGGTCACCCCTCCACTTT. It translates to CASSLKGAGWSPLHF. The J gene is TRBJ1-6, the V gene TRBV28, with no clear D. The CDR3 length is 15 residues. Germline CDR1 and CDR2: MDHEN and SYDVKM. With 2 bases removed from V and 10 bases from J, the gap between germline ends came to 15 bases.

The gene calls are TRBV28 and TRBJ2-4; TRBD2 might be the D (7 bases). Looked up from germline, CDR1 is MDHEN and CDR2 is SYDVKM. The germline V and J ends were trimmed by 5 bases and 6 bases, with 20 bases remaining between them. There are 16 residues in the CDR3. The CDR3 coding sequence is TGTGCCAGCAGTCCTTTAGGGGAGGGGGATTCAAACATTCAGTACTTC. It translates to CASSPLGEGDSNIQYF.

This clone has only a few counts. The chain uses TRBV27 and TRBJ2-6; 8 bases agree with TRBD1. J gave up 2 bases and V 7 bases, and 7 bases lay outside the gene matches. The CDR3 extends over 16 amino acids. In germline, CDR1 is MNHEY, CDR2 SMNVEV (reference sequence). This CDR3 is CASTDRAKTGANVLTF. The CDR3 nucleotides read TGTGCCAGCACGGACAGGGCTAAAACTGGGGCCAACGTCCTGACTTTC.